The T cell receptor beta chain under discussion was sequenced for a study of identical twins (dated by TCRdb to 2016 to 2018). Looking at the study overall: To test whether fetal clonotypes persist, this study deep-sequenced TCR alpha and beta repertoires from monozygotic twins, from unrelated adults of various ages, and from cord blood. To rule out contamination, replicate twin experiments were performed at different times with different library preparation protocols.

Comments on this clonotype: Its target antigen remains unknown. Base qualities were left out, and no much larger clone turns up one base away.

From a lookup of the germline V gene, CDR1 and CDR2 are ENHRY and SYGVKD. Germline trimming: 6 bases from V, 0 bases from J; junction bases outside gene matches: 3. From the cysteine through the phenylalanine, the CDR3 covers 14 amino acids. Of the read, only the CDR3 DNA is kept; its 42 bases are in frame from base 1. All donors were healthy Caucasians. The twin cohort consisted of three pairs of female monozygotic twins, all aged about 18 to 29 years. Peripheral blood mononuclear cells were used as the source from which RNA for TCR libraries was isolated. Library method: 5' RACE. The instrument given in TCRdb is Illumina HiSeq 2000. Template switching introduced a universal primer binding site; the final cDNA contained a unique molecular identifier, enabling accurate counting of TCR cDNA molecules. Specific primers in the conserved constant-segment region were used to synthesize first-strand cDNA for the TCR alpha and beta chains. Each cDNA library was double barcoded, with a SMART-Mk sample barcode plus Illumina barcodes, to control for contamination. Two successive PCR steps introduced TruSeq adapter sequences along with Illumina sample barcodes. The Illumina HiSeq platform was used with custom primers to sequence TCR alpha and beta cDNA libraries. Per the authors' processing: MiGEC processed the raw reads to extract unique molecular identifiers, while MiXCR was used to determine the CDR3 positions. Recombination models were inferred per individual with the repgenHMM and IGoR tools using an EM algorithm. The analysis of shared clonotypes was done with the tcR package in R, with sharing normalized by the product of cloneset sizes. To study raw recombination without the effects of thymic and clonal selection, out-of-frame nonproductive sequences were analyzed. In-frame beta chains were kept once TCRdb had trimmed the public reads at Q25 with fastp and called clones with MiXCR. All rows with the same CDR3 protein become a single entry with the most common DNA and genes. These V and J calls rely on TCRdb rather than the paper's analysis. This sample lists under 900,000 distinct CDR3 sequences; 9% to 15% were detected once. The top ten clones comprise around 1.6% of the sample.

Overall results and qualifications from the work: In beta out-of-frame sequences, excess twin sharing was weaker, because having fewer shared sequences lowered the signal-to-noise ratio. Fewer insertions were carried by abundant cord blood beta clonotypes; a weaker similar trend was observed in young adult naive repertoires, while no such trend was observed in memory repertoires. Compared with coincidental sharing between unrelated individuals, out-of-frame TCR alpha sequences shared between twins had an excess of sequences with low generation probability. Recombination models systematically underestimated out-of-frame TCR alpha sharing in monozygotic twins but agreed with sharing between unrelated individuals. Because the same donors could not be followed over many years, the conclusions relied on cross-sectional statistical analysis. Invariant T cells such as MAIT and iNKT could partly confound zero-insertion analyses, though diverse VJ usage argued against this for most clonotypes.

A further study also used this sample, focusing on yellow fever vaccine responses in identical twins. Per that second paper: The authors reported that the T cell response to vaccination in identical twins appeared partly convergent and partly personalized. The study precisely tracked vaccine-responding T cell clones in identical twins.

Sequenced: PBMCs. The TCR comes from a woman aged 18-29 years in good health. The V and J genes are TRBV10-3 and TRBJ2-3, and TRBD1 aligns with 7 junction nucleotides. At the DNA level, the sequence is TGTGCCATCAGCGACAGGGCTAGCACAGATACGCAGTATTTT. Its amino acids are CAISDRASTDTQYF.